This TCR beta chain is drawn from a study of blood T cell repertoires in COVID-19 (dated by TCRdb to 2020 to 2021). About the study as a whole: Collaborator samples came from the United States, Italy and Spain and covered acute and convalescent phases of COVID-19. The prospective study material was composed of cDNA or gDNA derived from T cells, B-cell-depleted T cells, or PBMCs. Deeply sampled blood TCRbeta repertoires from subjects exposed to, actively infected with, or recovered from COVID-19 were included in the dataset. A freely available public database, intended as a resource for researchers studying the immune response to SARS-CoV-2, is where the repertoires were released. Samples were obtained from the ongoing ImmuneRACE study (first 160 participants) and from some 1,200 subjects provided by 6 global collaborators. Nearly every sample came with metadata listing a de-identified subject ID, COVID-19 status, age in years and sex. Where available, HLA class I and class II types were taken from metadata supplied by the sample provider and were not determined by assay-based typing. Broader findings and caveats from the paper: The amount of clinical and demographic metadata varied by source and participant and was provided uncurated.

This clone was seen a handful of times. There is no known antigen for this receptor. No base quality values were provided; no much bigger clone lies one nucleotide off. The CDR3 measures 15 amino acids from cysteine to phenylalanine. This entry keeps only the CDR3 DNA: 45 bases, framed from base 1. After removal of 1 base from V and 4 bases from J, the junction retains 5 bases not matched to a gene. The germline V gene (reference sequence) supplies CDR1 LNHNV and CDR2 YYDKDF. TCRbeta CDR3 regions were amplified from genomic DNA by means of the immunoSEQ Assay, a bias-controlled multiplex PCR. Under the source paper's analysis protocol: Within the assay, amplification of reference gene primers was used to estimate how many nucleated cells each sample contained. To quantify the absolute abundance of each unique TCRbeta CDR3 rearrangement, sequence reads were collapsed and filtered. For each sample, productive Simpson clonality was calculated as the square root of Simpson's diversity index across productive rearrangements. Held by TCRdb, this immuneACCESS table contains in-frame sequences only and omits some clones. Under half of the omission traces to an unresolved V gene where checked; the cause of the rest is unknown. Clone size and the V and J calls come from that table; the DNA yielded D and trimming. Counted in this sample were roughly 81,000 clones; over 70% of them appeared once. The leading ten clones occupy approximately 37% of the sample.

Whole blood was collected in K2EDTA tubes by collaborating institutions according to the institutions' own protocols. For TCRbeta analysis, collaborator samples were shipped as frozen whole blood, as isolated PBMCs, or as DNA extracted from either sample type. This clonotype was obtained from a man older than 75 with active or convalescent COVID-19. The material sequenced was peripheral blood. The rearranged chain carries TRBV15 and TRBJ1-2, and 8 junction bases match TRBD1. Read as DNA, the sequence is TGTGCCACCAGCAGAGTTGTGGGACAGGTCTATGGCTACACCTTC. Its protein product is CATSRVVGQVYGYTF.